This passage covers 21 T cell receptor beta chains from one sample sequenced in a study of blood T cell repertoires in COVID-19. Assay: immunoSEQ multiplex PCR; the TCRdb copy retains only in-frame clones and omits some. Among about 100,000 clones listed, roughly 89% were seen once. The material sequenced was peripheral blood. These receptors were taken from a man between 65 and 85 years old with active or convalescent COVID-19.

This rearrangement joins TRBV28 to TRBJ2-2, with 7 nucleotides matching TRBD1. The germline V gene has CDR1 MDHEN and CDR2 SYDVKM. V shed 4 bases, J shed 5 bases, and the junction held 10 bases outside the gene matches. The CDR3 is 16 residues long. The CDR3 sequence: CASSSWTGRGTGELFF. The CDR3 coding sequence is TGTGCCAGCAGTTCTTGGACAGGCCGTGGGACCGGGGAGCTGTTTTTT.

The chain links TRBV2 to TRBJ1-4; 7 nucleotides align to TRBD1. The J segment lost 3 bases and the V segment lost 6 bases, leaving 7 bases of the junction unmatched. CDR1 and CDR2 (germline): SNHLY, FYNNEI. This CDR3 is built from 15 residues. CDR3 residues: CASRDTGVANEKLFF. In DNA form, the CDR3 reads TGTGCCAGCAGGGATACAGGGGTGGCTAATGAAAAACTGTTTTTT.

The rearrangement uses TRBV19 and TRBJ1-2; possibly TRBD1 for D (6 bases). V was shortened by 6 bases and J by 8 bases, with 22 bases between the two germline ends. The length of the CDR3 is 15 residues. The germline V gene encodes CDR1 LNHDA and CDR2 SQIVND (reference sequence). CDR3 region: CASRDSGSFTEGYTF. The DNA of the CDR3 is TGTGCCAGTAGGGACAGTGGATCCTTTACAGAAGGCTACACCTTC.

The chain employs TRBV7-9 and TRBJ1-1; D ambiguous. Per the germline V gene, CDR1 is SEHNR and CDR2 is FQNEAQ (reference sequence). Trimming stripped 4 bases from V and 1 base from J, with 10 bases between. This CDR3 contains 14 residues. DNA of the CDR3: TGTGCCAGCAGCTCGAGAAACGGGAACACTGAAGCTTTCTTT. Translation gives CASSSRNGNTEAFF.

The chain has TRBV19 and TRBJ2-6; D is unresolved. The CDR3 length is 18 residues. The germline gives CDR1 LNHDA, CDR2 SQIVND (reference sequence). The ends were cut back, 1 base at V and 1 base at J, with 14 bases in the middle. Here the CDR3 reads CASSIGFGILSGANVLTF. The CDR3 DNA is TGTGCCAGTAGTATAGGATTCGGTATTCTATCTGGGGCCAACGTCCTGACTTTC.

The V call is TRBV28, the J call TRBJ1-1, with D unclear. This CDR3 has 11 residues. Trimming took off 7 bases at V and 4 bases at J, with 7 bases between the two ends. From germline, CDR1 is MDHEN and CDR2 SYDVKM. The CDR3 DNA sequence: TGTGCCAGCACCATCAGCACTGAAGCTTTCTTT. Protein sequence: CASTISTEAFF.

The J gene is TRBJ1-2, the V gene TRBV6-5, with TRBD1 as a possible D gene (6 bases). V was trimmed by 5 bases and J by 1 base, leaving 11 bases between them. The CDR3 extends over 14 amino acids. Germline-derived CDR1 and CDR2 are MNHEY and SVGAGI. The CDR3 DNA reads TGTGCCAGCAGTAGCGGGGGCCTTAACTATGGCTACACCTTC. Translating gives CASSSGGLNYGYTF.

The gene calls are TRBV7-2 and TRBJ2-5; 9 nucleotides align to TRBD2. V was pared by 0 bases and J by 5 bases, with 7 bases of the junction left unmatched. CDR3 size: 16 residues. CDR1 and CDR2 (germline): SGHTA, FQGNSA. The CDR3 nucleotides are TGTGCCAGCAGCTTAGCGGGTAGCGGGGGATGGGAGACCCAGTACTTC. It codes for CASSLAGSGGWETQYF.

The J gene is TRBJ2-2, the V gene TRBV5-1; 8 positions match TRBD2. The CDR3 is 16 amino acids. Losses at the gene ends were 0 bases for V and 5 bases for J; bases not matched to a gene: 6. CDR1 is SGHRS and CDR2 is YFSETQ in the germline V gene. DNA of the CDR3: TGCGCCAGCAGCTTGGTAGCGGGGTTTAGTACCGGGGAGCTGTTTTTT. As protein: CASSLVAGFSTGELFF.

The CDR3 spells CASSFAGGFSYEQYF. CDR3 sequence (DNA): TGTGCCAGCAGTTTCGCGGGGGGCTTCTCCTACGAGCAGTACTTC. The chain links TRBV27 to TRBJ2-7; 8 bases align to TRBD2. V shed 3 bases and J 0 bases; nucleotides not matched to a gene: 4. Germline loops: CDR1 MNHEY, CDR2 SMNVEV (reference sequence). The CDR3 totals 15 residues.

V usage is TRBV6-1 and J usage is TRBJ2-3; D remains unclear. Trimming removed 2 bases at V and 2 bases at J, with 5 bases between. The V gene's germline CDR1 is MNHNS and CDR2 SASEGT. This CDR3 region has 13 residues. The CDR3 protein is CASSERYTDTQYF. The CDR3 bases are TGTGCCAGCAGTGAACGCTACACAGATACGCAGTATTTT.

V usage is TRBV6-5 and J usage is TRBJ1-2, with 8 bases aligning to TRBD1. V trimming: 2 bases; J trimming: 4 bases; junction bases outside the gene matches: 3. The CDR3 is 14 amino acids. The germline V gene has CDR1 MNHEY and CDR2 SVGAGI. The CDR3 DNA sequence: TGTGCCAGCAGTTACGGGACAGGACTCTATGGCTACACCTTC. Amino acids: CASSYGTGLYGYTF.

About this clone: The same CDR3 is also encoded by other DNA sequences in this sample. The V gene is TRBV9, the J gene TRBJ2-2; D might be TRBD2 (6 bases). Germline values: CDR1 SGDLS, CDR2 YYNGEE. V lost 0 bases and J 0 bases, leaving 6 bases between the germline ends. The CDR3 consists of 15 residues. CDR3 sequence: CASSVGGANTGELFF. DNA for the CDR3: TGTGCCAGCAGCGTAGGGGGGGCGAACACCGGGGAGCTGTTTTTT.

CDR3 in amino acids: CASSQAGPLGTQHF. CDR3 sequence (DNA): TGTGCCAGCAGCCAAGCAGGACCCCTCGGGACCCAGCATTTT. The V gene is TRBV3-1 (or the pseudogene TRBV3-2), the J gene TRBJ1-5; D is unclear. This CDR3 region has 14 residues. Trimming removed 1 base from V and 11 bases from J, with 15 bases in between. The V gene's germline CDR1 is LGHDT and CDR2 YNNKEL (reference sequence).

The CDR3 coding sequence is TGTGCCTGGAGACTAGCGGGGGGTCTCGGGGAGCTGTTTTTT. Translation: CAWRLAGGLGELFF. The rearrangement uses TRBV30 and TRBJ2-2; 12 nucleotides match TRBD2. V was pared by 3 bases and J by 7 bases, with 3 bases of the junction left unmatched. This CDR3 region has 14 residues. Germline loops: CDR1 GTSNPN, CDR2 SVGIG (reference sequence). The full variable domain, completed using reference TRBV30 and TRBJ2-2, is SQTIHQWPATLVQPVGSPLSLECTVEGTSNPNLYWYRQAAGRGLQLLFYSVGIGQISSEVPQNLSASRPQDRQFILSSKKLLLSDSGFYLCAWRLAGGLGELFFGEGSRLTVL.

This chain links TRBV7-2 with TRBJ1-3; D might be TRBD1 (5 bases). The V end was cut by 3 bases, the J end by 0 bases, with 9 bases between. This CDR3 comprises 15 residues. Germline loops: CDR1 SGHTA, CDR2 FQGNSA. The CDR3 reads CASSFHRSSGNTIYF. The CDR3 region has the DNA TGTGCCAGCAGCTTCCACAGGAGCTCTGGAAACACCATATATTTT.

The genes are TRBV25-1 and TRBJ2-3, with 10 positions matching TRBD2. The V segment lost 7 bases and the J segment 4 bases; nucleotides outside the gene matches: 2. CDR1 and CDR2 from the germline V gene are MGHDK and SYGVNS. This CDR3 is 13 amino acids long. CDR3 loop: CASTLAGADTQYF. In nucleotides, the CDR3 is TGTGCCAGCACTCTAGCGGGGGCAGATACGCAGTATTTT.

This chain joins TRBV7-8 and TRBJ2-7; 7 bases agree with TRBD1. CDR1 and CDR2 from the germline V gene are SGHVS and FQNEAQ. Unmatched junction bases numbered 7, after V lost 4 bases and J lost 4 bases. This CDR3 spans 14 amino acids. In DNA, the CDR3 is TGTGCCAGCAGCTCCCAGACAGGGCGGTACGAGCAGTACTTC. As protein: CASSSQTGRYEQYF.

V is TRBV19 and J is TRBJ1-5; possible D gene TRBD1, 6 bases. Germline assignment: CDR1 LNHDA and CDR2 SQIVND (reference sequence). The CDR3 is 17 amino acids. Trimming pared 1 base from V and 3 bases from J, leaving 16 bases between. CDR3 in DNA: TGTGCCAGTAGTATAGGGGCAGGGGCTAAAACCAATCAGCCCCAGCATTTT. Amino acid sequence: CASSIGAGAKTNQPQHF.

The chain carries TRBV12-3 or TRBV12-4 and TRBJ2-1; 10 bases map to TRBD1. V gave up 6 bases and J gave up 10 bases; unmatched junction bases: 3. The CDR3 sequence is 12 residues long. CDR3 region: CASSDRGREQFF. DNA of the CDR3: TGTGCCAGCAGCGACAGGGGGCGAGAGCAGTTCTTC.

The chain links TRBV6-6 to TRBJ2-7, with D unresolved. This CDR3 comprises 13 residues. Trimming pared 7 bases from V and 0 bases from J, leaving 10 bases between. Germline values: CDR1 MNHNY, CDR2 SVGAGI (reference sequence). CDR3 region: CASKPDISYEQYF. The CDR3 DNA is TGTGCCAGCAAACCCGACATCTCCTACGAGCAGTACTTC.